This paragraph reports one T cell receptor (beta chain). This sample was included in a study of blood T cell repertoires in COVID-19. Sequenced by immunoSEQ multiplex PCR; TCRdb stores in-frame clones only, minus some. This table has some 300,000 clones, 70% to 90% appearing once. V shed 7 bases and J shed 5 bases, with 8 bases lying between them. The germline CDR1 and CDR2 sequences are MNHEY and SVGAGI. This CDR3 is 11 amino acids long. This chain connects TRBV6-5 to TRBJ1-1, with D possibly being TRBD1 (5 bases). The sample taken for sequencing was PBMCs or T cells enriched from blood (not recorded which). The receptor was isolated from a woman in her fifties or sixties in a cohort exposed to, infected with or recovered from COVID-19 (not recorded which). In DNA form, the CDR3 reads TGTGCCAGCAAATCAGGGACTGAAGCTTTCTTT. Translated: CASKSGTEAFF.